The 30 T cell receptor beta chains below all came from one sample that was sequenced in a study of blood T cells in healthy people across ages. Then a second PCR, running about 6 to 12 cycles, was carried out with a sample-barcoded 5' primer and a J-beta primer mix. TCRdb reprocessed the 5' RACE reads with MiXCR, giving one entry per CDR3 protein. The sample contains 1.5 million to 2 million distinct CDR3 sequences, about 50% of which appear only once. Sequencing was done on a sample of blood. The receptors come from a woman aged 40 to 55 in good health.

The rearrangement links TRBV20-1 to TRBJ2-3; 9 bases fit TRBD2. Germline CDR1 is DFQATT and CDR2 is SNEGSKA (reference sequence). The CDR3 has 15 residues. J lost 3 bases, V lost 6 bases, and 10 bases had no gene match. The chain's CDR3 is CSAGGRGGPTDTQYF. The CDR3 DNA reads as TGCAGTGCCGGGGGGCGGGGGGGCCCGACAGATACGCAGTATTTT.

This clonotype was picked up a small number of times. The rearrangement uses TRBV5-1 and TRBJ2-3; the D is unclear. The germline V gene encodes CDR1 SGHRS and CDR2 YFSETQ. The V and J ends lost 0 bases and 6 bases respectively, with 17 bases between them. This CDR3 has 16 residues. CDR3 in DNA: TGCGCCAGCAGCTTGGCCGAGTTTCTCCTGGGGGATACGCAGTATTTT. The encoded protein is CASSLAEFLLGDTQYF.

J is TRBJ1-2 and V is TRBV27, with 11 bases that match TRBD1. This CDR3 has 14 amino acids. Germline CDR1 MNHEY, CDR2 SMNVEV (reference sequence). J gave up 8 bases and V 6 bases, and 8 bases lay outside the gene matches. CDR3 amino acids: CASRDGQGAWGYTF. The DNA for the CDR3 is TGTGCCAGCAGGGACGGACAGGGGGCTTGGGGCTACACCTTC.

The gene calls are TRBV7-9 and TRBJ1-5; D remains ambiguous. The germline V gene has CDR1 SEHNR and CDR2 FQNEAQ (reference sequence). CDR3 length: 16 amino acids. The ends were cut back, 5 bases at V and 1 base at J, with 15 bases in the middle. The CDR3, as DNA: TGTGCCAGCAGCCTTACCATTGGCCCGAGCAATCAGCCCCAGCATTTT. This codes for CASSLTIGPSNQPQHF.

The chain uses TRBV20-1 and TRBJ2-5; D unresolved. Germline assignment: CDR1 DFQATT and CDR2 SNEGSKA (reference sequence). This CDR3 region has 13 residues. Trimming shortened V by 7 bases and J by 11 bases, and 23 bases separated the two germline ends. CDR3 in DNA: TGCAGTGGTAACAGTCTCTCCCGCAATGAGCAGTACTTC. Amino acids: CSGNSLSRNEQYF.

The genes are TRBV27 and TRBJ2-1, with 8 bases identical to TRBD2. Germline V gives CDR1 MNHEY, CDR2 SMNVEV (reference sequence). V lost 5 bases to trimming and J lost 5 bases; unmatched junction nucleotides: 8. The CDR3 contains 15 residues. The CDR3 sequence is CASSIPGLDNNEQFF. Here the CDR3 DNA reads TGTGCCAGCAGTATACCGGGACTAGATAACAATGAGCAGTTCTTC.

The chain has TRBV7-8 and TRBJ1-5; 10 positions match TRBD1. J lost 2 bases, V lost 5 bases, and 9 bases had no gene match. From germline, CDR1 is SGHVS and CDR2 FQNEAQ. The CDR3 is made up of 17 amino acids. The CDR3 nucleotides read TGTGCCAGCAGCGCCCGAGACAGGGGGCGAGGCAATCAGCCCCAGCATTTT. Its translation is CASSARDRGRGNQPQHF.

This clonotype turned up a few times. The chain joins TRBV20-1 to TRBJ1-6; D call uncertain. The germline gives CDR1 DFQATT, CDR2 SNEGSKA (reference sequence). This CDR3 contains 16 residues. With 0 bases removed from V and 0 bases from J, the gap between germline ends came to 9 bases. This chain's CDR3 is CSARESLSSYNSPLHF. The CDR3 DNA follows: TGCAGTGCTAGAGAGTCCCTGAGCTCCTATAATTCACCCCTCCACTTT.

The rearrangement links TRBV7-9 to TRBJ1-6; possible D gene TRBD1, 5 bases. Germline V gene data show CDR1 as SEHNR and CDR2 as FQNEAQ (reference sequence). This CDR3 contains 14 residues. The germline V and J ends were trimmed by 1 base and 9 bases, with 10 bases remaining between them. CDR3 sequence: CASSLDAGGSPLHF. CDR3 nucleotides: TGTGCCAGCAGCTTAGACGCGGGGGGTTCACCCCTCCACTTT. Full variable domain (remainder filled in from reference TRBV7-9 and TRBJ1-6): DTGVSQNPRHKITKRGQNVTFRCDPISEHNRLYWYRQTLGQGPEFLTYFQNEAQLEKSRLLSDRFSAERPKGSFSTLEIQRTEQGDSAMYLCASSLDAGGSPLHFGNGTRLTVT.

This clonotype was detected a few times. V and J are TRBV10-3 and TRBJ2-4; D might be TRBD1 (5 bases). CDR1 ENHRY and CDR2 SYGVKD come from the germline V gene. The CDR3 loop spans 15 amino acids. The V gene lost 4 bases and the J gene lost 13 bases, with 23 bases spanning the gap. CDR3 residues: CAISGFVGEGPWQYF. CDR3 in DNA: TGTGCCATCAGTGGATTTGTAGGGGAAGGCCCCTGGCAGTACTTC.

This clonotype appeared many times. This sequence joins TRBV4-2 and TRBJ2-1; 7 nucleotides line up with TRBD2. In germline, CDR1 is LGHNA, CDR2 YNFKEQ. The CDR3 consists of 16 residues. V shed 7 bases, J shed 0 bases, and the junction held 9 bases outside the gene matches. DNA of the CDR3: TGTGCCAGCACCTCCATGGGGGGGAGCTCCTACAATGAGCAGTTCTTC. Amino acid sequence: CASTSMGGSSYNEQFF.

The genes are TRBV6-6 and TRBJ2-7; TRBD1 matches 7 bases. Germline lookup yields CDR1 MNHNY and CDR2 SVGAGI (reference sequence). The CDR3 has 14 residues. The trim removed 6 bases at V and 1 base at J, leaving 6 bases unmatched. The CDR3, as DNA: TGTGCCAGCAGAACAACAGGGGAGTCCTACGAGCAGTACTTC. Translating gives CASRTTGESYEQYF.

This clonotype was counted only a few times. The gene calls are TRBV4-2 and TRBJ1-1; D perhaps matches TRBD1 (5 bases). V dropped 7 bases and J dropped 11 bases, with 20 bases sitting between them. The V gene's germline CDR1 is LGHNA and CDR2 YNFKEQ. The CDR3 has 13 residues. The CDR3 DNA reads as TGTGCCAGCACTACCCTATCGGGGGGTTGGGCTTTCTTT. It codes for CASTTLSGGWAFF.

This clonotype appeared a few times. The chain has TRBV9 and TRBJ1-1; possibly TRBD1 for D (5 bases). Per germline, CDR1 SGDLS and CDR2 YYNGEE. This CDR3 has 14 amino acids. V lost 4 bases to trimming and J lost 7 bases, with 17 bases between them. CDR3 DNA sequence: TGTGCCAGCAGCTCCGCCGGGGGACCTCGTGAAGCTTTCTTT. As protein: CASSSAGGPREAFF. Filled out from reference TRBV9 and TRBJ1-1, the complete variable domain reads DSGVTQTPKHLITATGQRVTLRCSPRSGDLSVYWYQQSLDQGLQFLIQYYNGEERAKGNILERFSAQQFPDLHSELNLSSLELGDSALYFCASSSAGGPREAFFGQGTRLTVV.

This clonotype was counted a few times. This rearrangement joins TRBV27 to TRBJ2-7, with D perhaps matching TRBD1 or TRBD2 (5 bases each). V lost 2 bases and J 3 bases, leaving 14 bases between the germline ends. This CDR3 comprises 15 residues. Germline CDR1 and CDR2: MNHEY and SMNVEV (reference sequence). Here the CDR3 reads CASSLVRGTGYEQYF. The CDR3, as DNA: TGTGCCAGCAGTTTAGTCCGGGGAACAGGCTACGAGCAGTACTTC.

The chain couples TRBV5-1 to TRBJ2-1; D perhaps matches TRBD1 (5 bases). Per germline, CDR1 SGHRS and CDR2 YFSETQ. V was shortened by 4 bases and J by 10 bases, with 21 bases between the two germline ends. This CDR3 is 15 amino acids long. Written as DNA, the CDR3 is TGCGCCAGCAGCCCAGGGTATGGACAAAGGAAGGAGCAGTTCTTC. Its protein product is CASSPGYGQRKEQFF.

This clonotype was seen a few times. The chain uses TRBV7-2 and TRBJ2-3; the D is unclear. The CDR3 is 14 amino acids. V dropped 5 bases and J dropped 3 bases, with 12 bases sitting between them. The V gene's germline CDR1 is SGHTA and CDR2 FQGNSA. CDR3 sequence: CASSPSLPTDTQYF. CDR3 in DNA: TGTGCCAGCAGCCCCTCGCTCCCGACAGATACGCAGTATTTT.

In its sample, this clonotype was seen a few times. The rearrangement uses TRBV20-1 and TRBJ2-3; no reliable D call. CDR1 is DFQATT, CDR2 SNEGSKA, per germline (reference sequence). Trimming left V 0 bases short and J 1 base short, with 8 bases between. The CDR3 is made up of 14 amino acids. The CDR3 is CSARDQHRTDTQYF. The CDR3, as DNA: TGCAGTGCTAGAGATCAACACCGCACAGATACGCAGTATTTT.

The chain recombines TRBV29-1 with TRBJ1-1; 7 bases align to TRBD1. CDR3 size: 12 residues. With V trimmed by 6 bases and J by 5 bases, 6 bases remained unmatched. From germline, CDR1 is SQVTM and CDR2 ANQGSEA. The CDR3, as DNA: TGCAGCGTCACAGGGGTTAGGACTGAAGCTTTCTTT. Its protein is CSVTGVRTEAFF. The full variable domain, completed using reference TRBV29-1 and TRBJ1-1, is SAVISQKPSRDICQRGTSLTIQCQVDSQVTMMFWYRQQPGQSLTLIATANQGSEATYESGFVIDKFPISRPNLTFSTLTVSNMSPEDSSIYLCSVTGVRTEAFFGQGTRLTVV.

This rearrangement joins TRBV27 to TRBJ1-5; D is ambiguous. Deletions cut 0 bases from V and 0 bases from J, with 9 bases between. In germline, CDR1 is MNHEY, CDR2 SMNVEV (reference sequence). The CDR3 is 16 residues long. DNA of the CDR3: TGTGCCAGCAGTTTATCGGCATATTATAGCAATCAGCCCCAGCATTTT. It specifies CASSLSAYYSNQPQHF.

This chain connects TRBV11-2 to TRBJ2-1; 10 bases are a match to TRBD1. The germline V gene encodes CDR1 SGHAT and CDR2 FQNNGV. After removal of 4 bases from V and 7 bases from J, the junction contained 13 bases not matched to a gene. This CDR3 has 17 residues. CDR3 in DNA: TGTGCCAGCAGCTCCAATCCGGGACAGGGGAGGGCGAATGAGCAGTTCTTC. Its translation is CASSSNPGQGRANEQFF.

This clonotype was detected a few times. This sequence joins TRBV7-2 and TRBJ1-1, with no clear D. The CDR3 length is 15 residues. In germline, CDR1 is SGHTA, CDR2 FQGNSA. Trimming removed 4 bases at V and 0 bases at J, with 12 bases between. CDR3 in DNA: TGTGCCAGCAGCTCCGGACGGAACATGAACACTGAAGCTTTCTTT. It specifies CASSSGRNMNTEAFF.

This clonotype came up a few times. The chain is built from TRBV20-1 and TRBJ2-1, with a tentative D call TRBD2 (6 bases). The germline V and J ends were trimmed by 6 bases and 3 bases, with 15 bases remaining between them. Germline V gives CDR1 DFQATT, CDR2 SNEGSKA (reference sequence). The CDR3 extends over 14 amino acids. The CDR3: CSAYGTQNYNEQFF. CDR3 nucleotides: TGCAGTGCCTACGGGACTCAAAACTACAATGAGCAGTTCTTC.

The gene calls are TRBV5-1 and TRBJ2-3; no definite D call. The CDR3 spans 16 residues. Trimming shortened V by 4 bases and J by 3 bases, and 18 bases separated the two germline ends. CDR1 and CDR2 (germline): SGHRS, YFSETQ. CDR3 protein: CASSPDRWSETDTQYF. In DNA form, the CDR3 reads TGCGCCAGCAGCCCGGACCGCTGGAGTGAGACAGATACGCAGTATTTT.

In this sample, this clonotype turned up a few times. The CDR3 loop reads CASSNTKDTQYF. CDR3 sequence (DNA): TGTGCCAGCAGTAATACAAAAGATACGCAGTATTTT. The chain combines TRBV9 with TRBJ2-3, with D unresolved. Trimming cost V 5 bases and J 5 bases, with 9 bases left between them. CDR1 and CDR2 (germline): SGDLS, YYNGEE. The CDR3 is made up of 12 amino acids.

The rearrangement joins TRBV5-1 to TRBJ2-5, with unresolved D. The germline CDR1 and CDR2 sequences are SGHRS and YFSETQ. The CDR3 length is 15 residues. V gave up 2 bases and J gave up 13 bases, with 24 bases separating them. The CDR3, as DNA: TGCGCCAGCAGCTTCCCCACCGCCGCGACACCCTATCTGTACTTC. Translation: CASSFPTAATPYLYF. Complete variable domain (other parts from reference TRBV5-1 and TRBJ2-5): KAGVTQTPRYLIKTRGQQVTLSCSPISGHRSVSWYQQTPGQGLQFLFEYFSETQRNKGNFPGRFSGRQFSNSRSEMNVSTLELGDSALYLCASSFPTAATPYLYFGPGTRLLVL.

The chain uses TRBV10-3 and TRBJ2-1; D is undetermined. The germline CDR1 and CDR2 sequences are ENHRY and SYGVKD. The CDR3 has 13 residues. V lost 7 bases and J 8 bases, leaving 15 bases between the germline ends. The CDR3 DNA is TGTGCCATCAAACCAATCCAGGTTGATGAGCAGTTCTTC. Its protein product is CAIKPIQVDEQFF.

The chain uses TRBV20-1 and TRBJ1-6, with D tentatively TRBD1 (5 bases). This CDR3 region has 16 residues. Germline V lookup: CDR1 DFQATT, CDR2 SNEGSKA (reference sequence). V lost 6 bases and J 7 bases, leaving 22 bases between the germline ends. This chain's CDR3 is CSARSAGRAGNSPLHF. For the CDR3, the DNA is TGCAGTGCGCGTAGTGCGGGCAGGGCGGGAAATTCACCCCTCCACTTT.

The chain's CDR3 is CASQALNTEAFF. The CDR3, as DNA: TGTGCCAGCCAAGCTCTGAACACTGAAGCTTTCTTT. The V gene is TRBV5-6, the J gene TRBJ1-1; D call uncertain. The CDR3 contains 12 residues. Trimming shortened V by 7 bases and J by 0 bases, and 7 bases separated the two germline ends. CDR1 and CDR2 (germline): SGHDT, YYEEEE. The whole variable domain, filled in from reference TRBV5-6 and TRBJ1-1, reads DAGVTQSPTHLIKTRGQQVTLRCSPKSGHDTVSWYQQALGQGPQFIFQYYEEEERQRGNFPDRFSGHQFPNYSSELNVNALLLGDSALYLCASQALNTEAFFGQGTRLTVV.

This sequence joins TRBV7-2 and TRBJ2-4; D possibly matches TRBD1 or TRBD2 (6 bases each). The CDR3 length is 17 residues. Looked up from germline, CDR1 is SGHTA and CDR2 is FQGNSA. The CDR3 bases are TGTCCTAAAAATTTTCTTTGGGGGGCTTTAGCCAAAAACATTCAGTACTTC. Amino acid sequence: CPKNFLWGALAKNIQYF.